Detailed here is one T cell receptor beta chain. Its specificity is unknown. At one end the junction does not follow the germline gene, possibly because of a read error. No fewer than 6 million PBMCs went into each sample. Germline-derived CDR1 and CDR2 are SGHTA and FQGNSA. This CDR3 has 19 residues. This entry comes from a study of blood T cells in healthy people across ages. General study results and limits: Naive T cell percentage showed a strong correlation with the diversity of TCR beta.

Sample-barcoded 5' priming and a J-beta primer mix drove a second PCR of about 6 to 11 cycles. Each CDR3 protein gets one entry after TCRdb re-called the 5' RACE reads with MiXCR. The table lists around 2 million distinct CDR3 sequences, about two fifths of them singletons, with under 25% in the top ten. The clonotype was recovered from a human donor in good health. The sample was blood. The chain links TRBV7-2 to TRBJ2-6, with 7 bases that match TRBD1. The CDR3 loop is CASSLGKGASRSGANALTF. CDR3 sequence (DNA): TGTGCCAGCAGCTTAGGAAAGGGGGCGTCCCGCTCTGGGGCCAACGCCCTGACTTTC.